The sequence of this T cell receptor beta chain was determined in a study of CD8 T cells in Susac syndrome. The V gene's germline CDR1 is MNHNY and CDR2 SVGAGI (reference sequence). The CDR3 consists of 15 residues. Trimming took 0 bases from V and 4 from J, leaving 11 bases between them. Included as multiple sclerosis controls were treatment-naive patients who had stable or active relapsing-remitting disease. Purification of the CD8+ and CD4+ T cells relied on negative isolation, and TEMRA cells underwent FACS enrichment. RNA, at about 0.45 to 1 ug, was reverse transcribed with random hexamers. Across 54 Vbeta and 13 Jbeta, immunoSEQ multiplex PCR amplified TCR beta CDR3. TCRdb redid the calling of the immunoSEQ multiplex PCR reads with MiXCR, one entry per CDR3 protein. The sample has roughly 150,000 distinct CDR3 sequences; roughly 94% are singletons.

Sequenced sample: CD8+ T cells from PBMCs. The V gene is TRBV6-6, the J gene TRBJ2-3; D might be TRBD2 (6 bases). This clonotype was sampled from a human donor with multiple sclerosis. CDR3 bases: TGTGCCAGCAGTTACTCGGAGTCGGGGGCAGATACGCAGTATTTT. This translates into CASSYSESGADTQYF.